The 11 T cell receptor beta chains presented below share a single source sample, sequenced in a study of blood T cell repertoires in COVID-19. Only in-frame clones appear in the TCRdb table, and some are missing; sequencing was by immunoSEQ multiplex PCR. This table has about 90,000 clones, 76% appearing once. The source material was peripheral blood. Receptors were obtained from a man aged 70-80 years with acute or convalescent COVID-19.

This clone was detected once. The chain is built from TRBV6-7 and TRBJ2-3; TRBD2 matches at 9 bases. TRBV6-7 is classed as an ORF, of uncertain function. This CDR3 spans 17 amino acids. The trim removed 5 bases at V and 8 bases at J, leaving 17 bases unmatched. CDR3 sequence reads: CASSIQSGRIQETTQYF. The CDR3 bases are TGTGCCAGCAGTATACAAAGCGGGAGGATCCAGGAAACTACGCAGTATTTT.

This chain connects TRBV5-6 to TRBJ1-4, with a tentative D call TRBD1 (6 bases). The CDR3 covers 15 residues. V was clipped by 2 bases and J by 5 bases, with 13 bases between them. Germline CDR1 and CDR2: SGHDT and YYEEEE. The CDR3 DNA reads as TGTGCCAGCAGCTTTTCCGGACAGAGGAATGAAAAACTGTTTTTT. Translating it yields CASSFSGQRNEKLFF.

The chain employs TRBV7-2 and TRBJ2-7; D unclear. This CDR3 is built from 14 residues. V shed 1 base and J shed 6 bases, with 13 bases lying between them. Germline-derived CDR1 and CDR2 are SGHTA and FQGNSA. The CDR3 region has the DNA TGTGCCAGCAGCTTAGTAGCACTTAAACCCGAGCAGTACTTC. Its translation is CASSLVALKPEQYF.

This clone was seen a handful of times. The rearrangement uses TRBV28 and TRBJ1-2, with 8 bases matching TRBD1. J lost 1 base, V lost 5 bases, and 3 bases had no gene match. Germline V gene sequence: CDR1 MDHEN, CDR2 SYDVKM. The CDR3 totals 14 residues. The CDR3 is CASSRTGINYGYTF. In DNA, the CDR3 is TGTGCCAGCAGTCGGACAGGGATTAACTATGGCTACACCTTC.

The V call is TRBV25-1, the J call TRBJ1-6; D might be TRBD1 (5 bases). V was clipped by 6 bases and J by 10 bases, with 16 bases between them. Germline V CDR1 and CDR2: MGHDK, SYGVNS. This CDR3 has 14 amino acids. CDR3 region: CASRRGGQNSPLHF. CDR3 DNA: TGTGCCAGCAGGAGGGGAGGGCAAAACTCACCCCTCCACTTT.

V gene TRBV5-1 combines with J gene TRBJ2-7, with D possibly being TRBD2 (5 bases). Trimming took 2 bases from V and 4 from J, leaving 16 bases between them. This CDR3 comprises 15 residues. Per germline, CDR1 SGHRS and CDR2 YFSETQ. CDR3 residues: CASSFGPGIGYEQYF. CDR3 nucleotides: TGCGCCAGCAGCTTTGGCCCGGGGATAGGGTACGAGCAGTACTTC.

The rearrangement uses TRBV5-1 and TRBJ2-3; D possibly corresponds to TRBD2 (6 bases). The germline CDR1 and CDR2 sequences are SGHRS and YFSETQ. The CDR3 runs 15 residues. Trimming took off 3 bases at V and 1 base at J, with 12 bases between the two ends. The CDR3 nucleotides read TGCGCCAGCAGCTCCGCGGGGTCCCGCACAGATACGCAGTATTTT. As protein: CASSSAGSRTDTQYF.

The chain employs TRBV19 and TRBJ2-1; D is perhaps TRBD2 (5 bases). Germline V gene data show CDR1 as LNHDA and CDR2 as SQIVND (reference sequence). Deletions cut 5 bases from V and 4 bases from J, with 15 bases between. The CDR3 has 15 residues. This chain's CDR3 is CASSSPGRVYNEQFF. CDR3 bases: TGTGCCAGTAGTTCCCCCGGGCGGGTGTACAATGAGCAGTTCTTC.

The chain uses TRBV7-2 and TRBJ1-2, with 7 bases fitting TRBD1. The CDR3 loop spans 14 amino acids. Per germline, CDR1 SGHTA and CDR2 FQGNSA. Trimming took 3 bases from V and 6 from J; bases not matched to a gene: 7. For the CDR3, the DNA is TGTGCCAGCAGCTTCCGGGACAGTTCGAATGGCTACACCTTC. It specifies CASSFRDSSNGYTF.

This clone was seen a handful of times. V gene TRBV3-1 (or the pseudogene TRBV3-2) combines with J gene TRBJ2-3, with D possibly being TRBD2 (6 bases). The CDR3 extends over 14 amino acids. Germline CDR1 reads LGHDT; CDR2 reads YNNKEL (reference sequence). V lost 1 base, J lost 8 bases, and 13 bases lay in between. The CDR3 DNA reads TGTGCCAGCAGCCAAGGGCGAAGGACTATTACGCAGTATTTT. Its protein is CASSQGRRTITQYF.

The chain links TRBV6-1 to TRBJ1-2; TRBD1 matches at 7 bases. Losses at the gene ends were 0 bases for V and 2 bases for J; bases not matched to a gene: 0. The V gene's germline CDR1 is MNHNS and CDR2 SASEGT. CDR3 length: 14 amino acids. DNA of the CDR3: TGTGCCAGCAGTGAAGCGGGACAGAACTATGGCTACACCTTC. Its translation: CASSEAGQNYGYTF.